This TCR beta chain was profiled in a study of cytomegalovirus exposure and HLA in healthy donors. Regarding this clone: As yet, its antigen is unknown.

It was with 60 Vbeta and 13 Jbeta primers that the PCR ran. The table came from immunoSEQ multiplex PCR; TCRdb's copy has only in-frame clones and leaves some out. The table records 90,000 to 120,000 clones, 10% of them present only once. Study-wide findings and caveats: With high specificity and sensitivity, the classifier reportedly diagnosed cytomegalovirus status.

Germline V gene data show CDR1 as LGHNA and CDR2 as YNFKEQ. V gave up 0 bases and J gave up 0 bases; unmatched junction bases: 5. There are 17 residues in the CDR3. This chain links TRBV4-2 with TRBJ2-1, with 7 nucleotides matching TRBD2. This clonotype originated in a man in his forties or fifties in good health and CMV-seropositive. Specimen: PBMCs. For the CDR3, the DNA is TGTGCCAGCAGCCAAGATCTTGGCGGGAGCTCCTACAATGAGCAGTTCTTC. Translating it yields CASSQDLGGSSYNEQFF.